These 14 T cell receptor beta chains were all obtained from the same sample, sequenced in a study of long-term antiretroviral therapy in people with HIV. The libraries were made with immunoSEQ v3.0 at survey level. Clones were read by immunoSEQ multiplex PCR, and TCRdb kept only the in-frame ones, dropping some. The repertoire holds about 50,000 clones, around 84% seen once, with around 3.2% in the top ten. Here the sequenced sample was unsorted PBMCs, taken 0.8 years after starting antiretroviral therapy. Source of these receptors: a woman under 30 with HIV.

CDR3 in amino acids: CASSLGRAGGAYEQYF. In nucleotides, the CDR3 is TGCGCCAGCAGCCTTGGCAGGGCAGGGGGCGCCTACGAGCAGTACTTC. The gene calls are TRBV4-3 and TRBJ2-7; TRBD1 matches 8 bases. V gave up 4 bases and J gave up 2 bases; unmatched junction bases: 10. The CDR3 is 16 residues long. Germline values: CDR1 LGHNA, CDR2 YSLEER.

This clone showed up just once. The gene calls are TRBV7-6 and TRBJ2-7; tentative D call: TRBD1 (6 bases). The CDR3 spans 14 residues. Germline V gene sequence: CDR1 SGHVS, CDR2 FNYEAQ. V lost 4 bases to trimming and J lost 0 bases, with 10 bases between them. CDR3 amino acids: CASSSRQDSYEQYF. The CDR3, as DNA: TGTGCCAGCAGCTCACGACAGGACTCCTACGAGCAGTACTTC.

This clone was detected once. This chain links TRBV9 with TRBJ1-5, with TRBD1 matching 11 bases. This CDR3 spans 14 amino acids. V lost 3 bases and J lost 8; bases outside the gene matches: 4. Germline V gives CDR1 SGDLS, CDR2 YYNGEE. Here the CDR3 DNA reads TGTGCCAGCAGCGCCAGGGGACAGGGGGAGCCCCAGCATTTT. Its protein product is CASSARGQGEPQHF.

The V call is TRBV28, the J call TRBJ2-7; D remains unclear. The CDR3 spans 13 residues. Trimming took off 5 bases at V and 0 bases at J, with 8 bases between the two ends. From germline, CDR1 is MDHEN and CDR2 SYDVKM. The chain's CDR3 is CASSPANSYEQYF. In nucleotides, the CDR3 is TGTGCCAGCAGTCCAGCAAACTCCTACGAGCAGTACTTC.

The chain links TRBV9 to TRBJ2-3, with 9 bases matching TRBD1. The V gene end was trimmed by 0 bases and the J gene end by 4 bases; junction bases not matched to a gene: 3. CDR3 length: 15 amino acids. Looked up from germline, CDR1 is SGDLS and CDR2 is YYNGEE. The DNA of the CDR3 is TGTGCCAGCAGCGTAGAGGGACAGGGCCCAGATACGCAGTATTTT. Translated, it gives CASSVEGQGPDTQYF. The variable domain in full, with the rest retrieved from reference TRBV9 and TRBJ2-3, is DSGVTQTPKHLITATGQRVTLRCSPRSGDLSVYWYQQSLDQGLQFLIQYYNGEERAKGNILERFSAQQFPDLHSELNLSSLELGDSALYFCASSVEGQGPDTQYFGPGTRLTVL.

In nucleotides, the CDR3 is TGCGCCAGCAGCTTTTTTAAAGGGGGTCCTGAAAAACTGTTTTTT. Encoded protein: CASSFFKGGPEKLFF. The chain has TRBV23-1 and TRBJ1-4, with D perhaps TRBD1 (6 bases). TRBV23-1 is sorted into the ORF group, with uncertain function. V was clipped by 6 bases and J by 7 bases, with 18 bases between them. This CDR3 has 15 residues.

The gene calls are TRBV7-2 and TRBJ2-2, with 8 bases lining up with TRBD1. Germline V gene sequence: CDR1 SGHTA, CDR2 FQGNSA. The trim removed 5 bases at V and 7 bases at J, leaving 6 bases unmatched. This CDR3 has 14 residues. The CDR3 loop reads CASSTRTGYGELFF. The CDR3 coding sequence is TGTGCCAGCAGCACCCGGACAGGGTACGGGGAGCTGTTTTTT.

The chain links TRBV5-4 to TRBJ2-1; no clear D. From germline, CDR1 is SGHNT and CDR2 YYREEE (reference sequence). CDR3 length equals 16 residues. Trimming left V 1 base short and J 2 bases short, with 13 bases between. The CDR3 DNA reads TGTGCCAGCAGCTTGATGGAAACCCCCCCCTACAATGAGCAGTTCTTC. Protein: CASSLMETPPYNEQFF.

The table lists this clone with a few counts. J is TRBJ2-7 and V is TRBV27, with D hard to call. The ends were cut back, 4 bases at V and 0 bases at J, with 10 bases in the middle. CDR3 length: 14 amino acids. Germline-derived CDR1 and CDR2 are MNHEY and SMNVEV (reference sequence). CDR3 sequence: CASSSTWSSYEQYF. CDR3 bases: TGTGCCAGCAGTTCCACTTGGAGCTCCTACGAGCAGTACTTC.

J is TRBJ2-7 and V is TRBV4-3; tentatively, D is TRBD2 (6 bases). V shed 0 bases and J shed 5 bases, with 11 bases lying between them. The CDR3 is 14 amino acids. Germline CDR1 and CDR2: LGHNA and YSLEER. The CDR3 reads CASSQEREFNEQYF. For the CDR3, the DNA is TGCGCCAGCAGCCAAGAACGGGAGTTCAACGAGCAGTACTTC.

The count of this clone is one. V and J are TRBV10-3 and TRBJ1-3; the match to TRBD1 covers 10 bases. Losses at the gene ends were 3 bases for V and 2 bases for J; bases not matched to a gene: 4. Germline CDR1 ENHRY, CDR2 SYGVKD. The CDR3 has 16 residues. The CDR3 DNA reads TGTGCCATCAGTGAAACGACAGGGGGCACTGGAAACACCATATATTTT. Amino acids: CAISETTGGTGNTIYF.

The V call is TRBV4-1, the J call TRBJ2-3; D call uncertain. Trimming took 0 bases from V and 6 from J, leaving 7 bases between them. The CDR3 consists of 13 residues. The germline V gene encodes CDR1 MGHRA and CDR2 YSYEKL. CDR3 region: CASSQDRGDTQYF. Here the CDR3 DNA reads TGCGCCAGCAGCCAAGATCGTGGGGATACGCAGTATTTT.

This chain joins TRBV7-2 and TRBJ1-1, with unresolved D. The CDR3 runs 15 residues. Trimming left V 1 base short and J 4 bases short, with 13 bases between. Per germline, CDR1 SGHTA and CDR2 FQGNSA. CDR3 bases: TGTGCCAGCAGCTTAGACGCGGGGAGTAGCACTGAAGCTTTCTTT. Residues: CASSLDAGSSTEAFF.

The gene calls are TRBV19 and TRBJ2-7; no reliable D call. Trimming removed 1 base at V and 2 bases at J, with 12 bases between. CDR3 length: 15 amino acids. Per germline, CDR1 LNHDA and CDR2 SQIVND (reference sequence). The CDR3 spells CASSIVRARPYEQYF. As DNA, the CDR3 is TGTGCCAGTAGTATAGTACGAGCCCGACCCTACGAGCAGTACTTC.